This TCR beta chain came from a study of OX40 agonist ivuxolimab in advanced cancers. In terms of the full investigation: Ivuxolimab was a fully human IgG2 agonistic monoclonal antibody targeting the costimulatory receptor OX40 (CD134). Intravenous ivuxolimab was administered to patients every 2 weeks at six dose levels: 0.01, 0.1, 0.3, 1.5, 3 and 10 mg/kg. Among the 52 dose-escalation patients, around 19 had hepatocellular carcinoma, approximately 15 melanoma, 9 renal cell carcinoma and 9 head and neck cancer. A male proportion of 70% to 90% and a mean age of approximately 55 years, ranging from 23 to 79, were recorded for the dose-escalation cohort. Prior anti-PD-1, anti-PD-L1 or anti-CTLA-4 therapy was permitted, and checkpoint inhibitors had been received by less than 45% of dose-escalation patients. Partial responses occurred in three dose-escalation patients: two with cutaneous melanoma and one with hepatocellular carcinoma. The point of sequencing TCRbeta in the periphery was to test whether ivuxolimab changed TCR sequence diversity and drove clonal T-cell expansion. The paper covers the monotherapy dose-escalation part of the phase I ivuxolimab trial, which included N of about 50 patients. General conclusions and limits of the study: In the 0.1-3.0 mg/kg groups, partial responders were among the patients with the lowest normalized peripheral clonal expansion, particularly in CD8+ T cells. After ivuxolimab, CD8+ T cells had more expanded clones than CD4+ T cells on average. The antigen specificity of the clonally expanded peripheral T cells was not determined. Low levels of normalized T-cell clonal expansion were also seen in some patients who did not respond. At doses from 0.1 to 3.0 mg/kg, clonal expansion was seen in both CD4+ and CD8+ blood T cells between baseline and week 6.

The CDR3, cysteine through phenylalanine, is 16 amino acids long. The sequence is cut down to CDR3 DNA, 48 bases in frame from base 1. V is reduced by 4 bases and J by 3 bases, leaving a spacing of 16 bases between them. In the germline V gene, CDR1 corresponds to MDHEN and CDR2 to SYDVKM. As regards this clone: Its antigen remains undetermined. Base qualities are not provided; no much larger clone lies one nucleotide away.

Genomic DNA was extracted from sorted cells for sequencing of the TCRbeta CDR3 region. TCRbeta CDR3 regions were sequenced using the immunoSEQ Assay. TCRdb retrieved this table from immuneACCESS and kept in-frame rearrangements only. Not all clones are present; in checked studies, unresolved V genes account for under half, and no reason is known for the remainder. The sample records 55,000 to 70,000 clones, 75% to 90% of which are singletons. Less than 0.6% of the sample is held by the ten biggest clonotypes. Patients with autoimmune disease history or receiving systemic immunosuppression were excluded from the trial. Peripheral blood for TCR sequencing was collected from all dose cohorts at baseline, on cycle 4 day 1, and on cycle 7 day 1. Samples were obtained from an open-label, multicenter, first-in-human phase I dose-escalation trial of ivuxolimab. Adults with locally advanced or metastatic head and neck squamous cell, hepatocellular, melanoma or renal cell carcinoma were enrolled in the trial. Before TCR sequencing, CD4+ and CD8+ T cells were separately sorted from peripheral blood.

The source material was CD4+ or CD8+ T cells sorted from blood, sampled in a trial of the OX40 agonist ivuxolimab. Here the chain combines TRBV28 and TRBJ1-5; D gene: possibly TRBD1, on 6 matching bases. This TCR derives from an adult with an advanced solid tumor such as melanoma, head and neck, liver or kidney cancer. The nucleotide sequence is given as TGTGCCAGCAGTTCGGGACAAACAGTTTCCAATCAGCCCCAGCATTTT. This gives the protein CASSSGQTVSNQPQHF.